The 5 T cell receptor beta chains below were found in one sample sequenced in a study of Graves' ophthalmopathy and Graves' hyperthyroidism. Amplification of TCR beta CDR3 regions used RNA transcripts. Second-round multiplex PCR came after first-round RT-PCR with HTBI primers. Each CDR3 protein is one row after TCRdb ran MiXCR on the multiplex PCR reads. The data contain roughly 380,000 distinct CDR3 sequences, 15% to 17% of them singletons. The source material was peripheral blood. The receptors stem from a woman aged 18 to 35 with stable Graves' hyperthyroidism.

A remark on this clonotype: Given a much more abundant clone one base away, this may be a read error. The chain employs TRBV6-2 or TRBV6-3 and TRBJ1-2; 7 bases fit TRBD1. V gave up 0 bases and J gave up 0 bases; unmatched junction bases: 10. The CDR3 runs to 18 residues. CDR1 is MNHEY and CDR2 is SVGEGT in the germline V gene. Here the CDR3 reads CASSYSGHRDSPNYGYTF. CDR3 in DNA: TGTGCCAGCAGTTACTCGGGTCACCGGGACAGTCCTAACTATGGCTACACCTTC.

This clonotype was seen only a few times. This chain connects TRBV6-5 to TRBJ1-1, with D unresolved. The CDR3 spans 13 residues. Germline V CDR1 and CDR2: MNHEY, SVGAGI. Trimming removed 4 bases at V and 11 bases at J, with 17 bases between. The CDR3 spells CASSSPVKLEAFF. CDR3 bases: TGTGCCAGCAGTTCACCGGTTAAGTTGGAGGCTTTCTTT.

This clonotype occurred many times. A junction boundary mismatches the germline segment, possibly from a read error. The CDR3 here is CASTLLQGITEAFF. The CDR3 nucleotides are TGTGCCAGCACCTTACTACAGGGGATCACTGAAGCTTTCTTT. V and J are TRBV7-2 and TRBJ1-1, with 7 bases that match TRBD1. Germline CDR1 SGHTA, CDR2 FQGNSA. CDR3 length equals 14 residues.

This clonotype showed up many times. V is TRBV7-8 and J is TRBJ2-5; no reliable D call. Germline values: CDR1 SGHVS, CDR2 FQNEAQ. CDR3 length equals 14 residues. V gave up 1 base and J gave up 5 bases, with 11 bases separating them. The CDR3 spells CASSLGRPMETQYF. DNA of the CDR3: TGTGCCAGCAGCTTAGGCAGGCCGATGGAGACCCAGTACTTC.

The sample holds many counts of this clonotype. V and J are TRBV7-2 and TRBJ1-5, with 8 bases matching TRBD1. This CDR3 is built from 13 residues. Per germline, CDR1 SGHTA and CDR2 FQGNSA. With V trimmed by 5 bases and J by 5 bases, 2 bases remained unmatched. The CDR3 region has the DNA TGTGCCAGCAGCCCGACAGGGGATCAGCCCCAGCATTTT. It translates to CASSPTGDQPQHF. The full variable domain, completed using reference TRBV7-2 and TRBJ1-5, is GAGVSQSPSNKVTEKGKDVELRCDPISGHTALYWYRQSLGQGLEFLIYFQGNSAPDKSGLPSDRFSAERTGGSVSTLTIQRTQQEDSAVYLCASSPTGDQPQHFGDGTRLSIL.